Below are 24 T cell receptor beta chains sequenced from a single sample in a study of T cell responses to AZD1222 COVID-19 vaccine. This table comes from immunoSEQ multiplex PCR, and its TCRdb copy is limited to in-frame clones, with some not included. The sample gives 57,000 or so clones, more than 70% of which show up once; over 11% is in the top ten. This specimen was peripheral blood, taken on day 0 of AZD1222 vaccination. The origin of the receptors is an adult in good health.

This clone was observed a handful of times. The rearrangement uses TRBV7-8 and TRBJ2-7, with 7 bases identical to TRBD1. V dropped 4 bases and J dropped 3; count of bases not matched to a gene: 9. CDR3 length: 15 residues. The germline V gene has CDR1 SGHVS and CDR2 FQNEAQ. CDR3 DNA: TGTGCCAGCAGCTCCCGACAGGGAACCCTCTACGAGCAGTACTTC. Protein product: CASSSRQGTLYEQYF.

This chain uses TRBV28 with TRBJ1-1; D not certain. The CDR3 loop spans 11 amino acids. Trimming left V 6 bases short and J 10 bases short, with 12 bases between. Germline V gene lookup returns CDR1 MDHEN and CDR2 SYDVKM. Here the CDR3 DNA reads TGTGCCAGCAGCGGCTCGAGGTCAGCTTTCTTT. This translates into CASSGSRSAFF.

The rearrangement uses TRBV19 and TRBJ2-7, with D perhaps TRBD1 or TRBD2 (5 bases each). V lost 7 bases and J 0 bases, leaving 13 bases between the germline ends. Germline lookup yields CDR1 LNHDA and CDR2 SQIVND (reference sequence). The CDR3 contains 14 residues. The CDR3 region is CASMVGTDSYEQYF. The CDR3 DNA follows: TGTGCCAGTATGGTCGGGACGGACTCCTACGAGCAGTACTTC.

This sequence joins TRBV3-1 (or the pseudogene TRBV3-2) and TRBJ1-2; D is ambiguous. The CDR3 runs to 16 residues. V lost 1 base and J 2 bases, leaving 14 bases between the germline ends. In germline, CDR1 is LGHDT, CDR2 YNNKEL (reference sequence). DNA for the CDR3: TGTGCCAGCAGCCAAGTAAGGACTACCGACAACTATGGCTACACCTTC. It specifies CASSQVRTTDNYGYTF.

The chain combines TRBV7-2 with TRBJ2-1; D assignment may be TRBD1 or TRBD2 (5 bases each). The CDR3 has 14 residues. The V gene's germline CDR1 is SGHTA and CDR2 FQGNSA. V was pared by 5 bases and J by 8 bases, with 16 bases between. CDR3 in amino acids: CASSPIGTGHEQFF. As DNA, the CDR3 is TGTGCCAGCAGCCCGATCGGGACGGGCCATGAGCAGTTCTTC.

This clone was counted a single time. The gene calls are TRBV6-7 and TRBJ1-2; D ambiguous. TRBV6-7 is known as an ORF, though its function is uncertain. CDR3 length: 11 amino acids. Trimming pared 7 bases from V and 6 bases from J, leaving 9 bases between. CDR3 bases: TGTGCCAGCACACCTTTTCATGGCTACACCTTC. This codes for CASTPFHGYTF.

The chain is built from TRBV3-1 (or the pseudogene TRBV3-2) and TRBJ2-4; 10 positions agree with TRBD1. CDR1 and CDR2 from the germline V gene are LGHDT and YNNKEL (reference sequence). After removal of 4 bases from V and 7 bases from J, the junction contained 7 bases not matched to a gene. This CDR3 region has 15 residues. CDR3 DNA: TGTGCCAGCAGCCCGACAGGGGGCTGGGGTAACATTCAGTACTTC. Amino acid sequence: CASSPTGGWGNIQYF.

As DNA, the CDR3 is TGTGCCACGACAGGGACTAATGAAAAACTGTTTTTT. It is translated as CATTGTNEKLFF. The chain recombines TRBV2 with TRBJ1-4, with 7 positions matching TRBD1. CDR1 is SNHLY and CDR2 is FYNNEI in the germline V gene. The V gene end was trimmed by 10 bases and the J gene end by 2 bases; junction bases not matched to a gene: 1. The CDR3 extends over 12 amino acids.

V and J are TRBV5-4 and TRBJ2-3; D is uncertain. This CDR3 is 15 amino acids long. Germline CDR1 reads SGHNT; CDR2 reads YYREEE (reference sequence). V gave up 0 bases and J gave up 2 bases, with 10 bases separating them. CDR3 in amino acids: CASSLGRSPTDTQYF. As DNA, the CDR3 is TGTGCCAGCAGCTTGGGCAGGTCCCCCACAGATACGCAGTATTTT.

This clone came up a few times. V gene TRBV9 combines with J gene TRBJ2-5, with 9 bases fitting TRBD1. Germline assignment: CDR1 SGDLS and CDR2 YYNGEE. The CDR3 contains 16 residues. With V trimmed by 0 bases and J by 1 base, 4 bases remained unmatched. The CDR3 nucleotides are TGTGCCAGCAGCGTAGACGGGACAGGGACCCAAGAGACCCAGTACTTC. Its translation: CASSVDGTGTQETQYF.

This clone was counted between two and nine times. The chain uses TRBV7-2 and TRBJ2-2; D gene uncertain. CDR1 is SGHTA and CDR2 is FQGNSA in the germline V gene. This CDR3 has 15 residues. Between the trimmed V and J ends, which lost 5 bases and 0 bases, there was a span of 10 bases. CDR3 residues: CASSRLGANTGELFF. CDR3 nucleotides: TGTGCCAGCAGCCGCCTTGGGGCGAACACCGGGGAGCTGTTTTTT.

The chain is built from TRBV24-1 and TRBJ2-2; 12 bases match TRBD1. The CDR3 spans 17 residues. V was clipped by 4 bases and J by 8 bases; unmatched bases: 10. Germline CDR1 and CDR2: KGHDR and SFDVKD. This CDR3 is CATSDPGTGGAWGELFF. The CDR3 DNA follows: TGTGCCACCAGTGACCCAGGGACAGGGGGCGCTTGGGGGGAGCTGTTTTTT.

This chain links TRBV28 with TRBJ2-7; no definite D call. The CDR3 length is 15 residues. Trimming took 2 bases from V and 2 from J, leaving 13 bases between them. CDR1 is MDHEN and CDR2 is SYDVKM in the germline V gene. The CDR3 bases are TGTGCCAGCAGTTTAATTCTACTTATGCCCTACGAGCAGTACTTC. Translated: CASSLILLMPYEQYF.

This clone was seen a few times. The rearrangement links TRBV24-1 to TRBJ2-3; TRBD2 aligns across 11 bases. CDR3 size: 16 residues. V lost 2 bases and J lost 6; bases outside the gene matches: 6. Germline CDR1 is KGHDR and CDR2 is SFDVKD. The CDR3 here is CATSDSTSGGSDTQYF. The CDR3 DNA reads TGTGCCACCAGTGATTCAACTAGCGGGGGCAGTGATACGCAGTATTTT.

The gene calls are TRBV18 and TRBJ1-1; 7 bases agree with TRBD1. V trimming: 3 bases; J trimming: 1 base; junction bases outside the gene matches: 5. CDR3 size: 15 residues. The germline CDR1 and CDR2 sequences are KGHSH and LQKENI. The CDR3 spells CASSPETGWNTEAFF. DNA of the CDR3: TGTGCCAGCTCACCGGAGACAGGGTGGAACACTGAAGCTTTCTTT.

There are a few counts of this clone. The chain combines TRBV2 with TRBJ1-5; D unclear. The CDR3 has 15 residues. V lost 3 bases to trimming and J lost 3 bases, with 12 bases between them. Germline V gene sequence: CDR1 SNHLY, CDR2 FYNNEI. The CDR3 loop reads CASSEARRNNQPQHF. In DNA form, the CDR3 reads TGTGCCAGCAGTGAGGCCAGGCGGAACAATCAGCCCCAGCATTTT.

The chain couples TRBV7-2 to TRBJ2-5, with 8 bases lining up with TRBD2. V dropped 0 bases and J dropped 5; count of bases not matched to a gene: 8. The CDR3 runs 16 residues. Germline assignment: CDR1 SGHTA and CDR2 FQGNSA. CDR3 sequence reads: CASSLASAGGWETQYF. The CDR3 DNA is TGTGCCAGCAGCTTAGCGAGCGCGGGGGGCTGGGAGACCCAGTACTTC.

V gene TRBV4-3 combines with J gene TRBJ2-1; unclear D gene. Germline V gene sequence: CDR1 LGHNA, CDR2 YSLEER. V was trimmed by 0 bases and J by 0 bases, leaving 6 bases between them. The CDR3 loop spans 15 amino acids. The CDR3, as DNA: TGCGCCAGCAGCCAAGACGGAAGCTCCTACAATGAGCAGTTCTTC. Translating it yields CASSQDGSSYNEQFF.

This chain joins TRBV11-3 and TRBJ2-3, with no clear D. Trimming took 8 bases from V and 2 from J, leaving 11 bases between them. CDR1 SGHNT and CDR2 YENEEA come from the germline V gene. CDR3 length: 13 amino acids. CDR3 nucleotide sequence: TGTGCCAGCCGGGCAGCTGACACAGATACGCAGTATTTT. Translation: CASRAADTDTQYF.

The rearrangement uses TRBV5-5 and TRBJ1-1; D ambiguous. Trimming took off 4 bases at V and 0 bases at J, with 7 bases between the two ends. This CDR3 has 13 residues. Germline CDR1 and CDR2: SGHKS and YYEKEE (reference sequence). DNA of the CDR3: TGTGCCAGCAGCCACGGCGTGAACACTGAAGCTTTCTTT. Amino acid sequence: CASSHGVNTEAFF.

CDR3 loop: CARSLDRGISNQPQHF. CDR3 nucleotides: TGTGCCAGAAGCTTGGATAGGGGTATTAGCAATCAGCCCCAGCATTTT. The chain links TRBV5-3 to TRBJ1-5; D possibly corresponds to TRBD1 (5 bases). TRBV5-3 is known as an ORF, though its function is uncertain. Trimming removed 0 bases from V and 0 bases from J, with 10 bases in between. This CDR3 contains 16 residues.

The rearrangement links TRBV11-2 to TRBJ2-7, with 7 bases identical to TRBD2. The CDR3 is 13 amino acids. From germline, CDR1 is SGHAT and CDR2 FQNNGV. V gave up 3 bases and J gave up 4 bases; unmatched junction bases: 3. CDR3 residues: CASSFDGGYEQYF. The CDR3 DNA follows: TGTGCCAGCAGCTTCGACGGGGGGTACGAGCAGTACTTC.

The chain couples TRBV11-2 to TRBJ1-5; a possible D gene is TRBD1 (5 bases). Trimming took 7 bases from V and 3 from J, leaving 16 bases between them. The CDR3 has 15 amino acids. Germline-derived CDR1 and CDR2 are SGHAT and FQNNGV. The CDR3 here is CASNPPGPYNQPQHF. For the CDR3, the DNA is TGTGCCAGCAACCCTCCGGGACCATACAATCAGCCCCAGCATTTT.

The CDR3, as DNA: TGCGCCAGCAGTGAGGGGGGGGCCGGGGGCTATGGCTACACCTTC. Its protein product is CASSEGGAGGYGYTF. This chain connects TRBV10-2 to TRBJ1-2; possibly TRBD1 for D (6 bases). CDR1 is WSHSY and CDR2 is SAAADI in the germline V gene. Deletions cut 2 bases from V and 4 bases from J, with 14 bases between. The CDR3 is 15 amino acids.